Listed below are T cell receptor beta chains from one sample, sequenced in a study of cytomegalovirus exposure and HLA in healthy donors. Generated by immunoSEQ multiplex PCR, the TCRdb table keeps only in-frame clones and is missing some. The sample carries some 130,000 clones, roughly four fifths recorded once. Sequencing was performed on PBMCs. These receptor sequences come from a male donor in good health and CMV-seropositive. The CDR3 runs from the conserved cysteine through the conserved F or W. The D gene is left open where the match is weak. Clone size, where shown, is once, few, many, or a class for clones that have expanded.

J: TRBJ2-1; D: TRBD2; size: NA; V: TRBV19; DNA: TGTGCCAGTAGTATAAGCGGGAGGACCAATGAGCAGTTCTTC; CDR3: CASSISGRTNEQFF
J: TRBJ2-7; D: NA; size: NA; V: TRBV7-2; DNA: TGTGCCAGCAGCACCAGGGGAAGGGGCGAGCAGTACTTC; CDR3: CASSTRGRGEQYF
J: TRBJ2-1; D: NA; size: once; V: TRBV7-2; DNA: TGTGCCAGCAGCTTAGCGGGTCGGGGACACCTCTACAATGAGCAGTTCTTC; CDR3: CASSLAGRGHLYNEQFF
J: TRBJ2-3; D: NA; size: NA; V: TRBV7-9; DNA: TGTGCCAGCAGCTCCACAAAGCCGGAACTACCAGATACGCAGTATTTT; CDR3: CASSSTKPELPDTQYF
J: TRBJ1-4; D: NA; size: NA; V: TRBV14; DNA: TGTGCCAGCAGCCAAGATGGCAGGGGTGGAGAAAAACTGTTTTTT; CDR3: CASSQDGRGGEKLFF
J: TRBJ2-1; D: TRBD2; size: NA; V: TRBV15; DNA: TGTGCCACCAGCAACGGTGGTAGGGGACTAGTCTCCTACAATGAGCAGTTCTTC; CDR3: CATSNGGRGLVSYNEQFF
J: TRBJ2-5; D: NA; size: NA; V: TRBV7-7; DNA: TGTGCTAGCAGCCCTCGAGGGCGGGGGACCCAGTACTTC; CDR3: CASSPRGRGTQYF
J: TRBJ1-2; D: NA; size: NA; V: TRBV20-1; DNA: TGCAGTGCTAGAACCGGGTCTGGCTACACCTTC; CDR3: CSARTGSGYTF
J: TRBJ2-3; D: NA; size: few; V: TRBV9; DNA: TGTGCCAGCAGCGTAACCCCGGTCCTTGCGACAGATACGCAGTATTTT; CDR3: CASSVTPVLATDTQYF
J: TRBJ1-5; D: TRBD1; size: NA; V: TRBV19; DNA: TGTGCCAGTAGTATAGTCCCGACAGGGGTGGGTCAGCCCCAGCATTTT; CDR3: CASSIVPTGVGQPQHF
J: TRBJ1-5; D: NA; size: few; V: TRBV28; DNA: TGTGCCAGCAGTTTATACAGGGTTAATCAGCCCCAGCATTTT; CDR3: CASSLYRVNQPQHF
J: TRBJ1-1; D: NA; size: NA; V: TRBV19; DNA: TGTGCCAGCAGACGAGGGATCCCGAACACTGAAGCTTTCTTT; CDR3: CASRRGIPNTEAFF
J: TRBJ2-1; D: NA; size: NA; V: TRBV5-4; DNA: TGTGCCAGCAGCTTGTCGAACTTCGGGTCCTACAATGAGCAGTTCTTC; CDR3: CASSLSNFGSYNEQFF
J: TRBJ2-1; D: NA; size: NA; V: TRBV11-2; DNA: TGTGCCAGCAGCACCGGGGGTAGCGCCCACAATGAGCAGTTCTTC; CDR3: CASSTGGSAHNEQFF
J: TRBJ2-7; D: TRBD2; size: few; V: TRBV6-6; DNA: TGTGCCACCCAAAAGGGCGGGAGGGCCAGCGAGCAGTACTTC; CDR3: CATQKGGRASEQYF
J: TRBJ1-1; D: NA; size: NA; V: TRBV19; DNA: TGTGCCAGTAGTCCCTCGGGGTACACTGAAGCTTTCTTT; CDR3: CASSPSGYTEAFF
J: TRBJ2-1; D: NA; size: NA; V: TRBV2; DNA: TGTGCCAGCGGAGGCCCGGGAGTTACCTACAATGAGCAGTTCTTC; CDR3: CASGGPGVTYNEQFF
J: TRBJ1-4; D: NA; size: NA; V: TRBV25-1; DNA: TGTGCCAGCAGTGAATTTCTGGGCAGGGCCGGTGAAAAACTGTTTTTT; CDR3: CASSEFLGRAGEKLFF
J: TRBJ2-7; D: NA; size: NA; V: TRBV7-9; DNA: TGTGCCAGCAGCCCGATCACTTACGAGCAGTACTTC; CDR3: CASSPITYEQYF
J: TRBJ2-1; D: TRBD2; size: NA; V: TRBV5-4; DNA: TGTGCCAGCAGCTTGGGGGGCGTTAGCGGGAGAGATGAGCAGTTCTTC; CDR3: CASSLGGVSGRDEQFF
J: TRBJ2-5; D: TRBD2; size: NA; V: TRBV20-1; DNA: TGCAGTGGGCTAGCGGGGACCCAGTACTTC; CDR3: CSGLAGTQYF
J: TRBJ2-1; D: TRBD2; size: NA; V: TRBV7-2; DNA: TGTGCCAGCAGCTTAGGACTACTAGCGGGAGGTCATGAGCAGTTCTTC; CDR3: CASSLGLLAGGHEQFF
J: TRBJ2-1; D: TRBD2; size: NA; V: TRBV5-1; DNA: TGCGCCAGCAGGGCTAGCGGGAGGGCGTCCTACAATGAGCAGTTCTTC; CDR3: CASRASGRASYNEQFF
J: TRBJ1-2; D: TRBD1; size: NA; V: TRBV5-6; DNA: TGTGCCAGCAGCTTGATCGGACAGGGATTTCTTAACTATGGCTACACCTTC; CDR3: CASSLIGQGFLNYGYTF
J: TRBJ2-2; D: NA; size: NA; V: TRBV6-5; DNA: TGTGCCAGCAACACAGGGTCGACCGGGGAGCTGTTTTTT; CDR3: CASNTGSTGELFF
J: TRBJ2-2; D: TRBD2; size: NA; V: TRBV13; DNA: TGTGCCAGCAGCCTTGGACTAGCGGGAGTCGGCGGGGAGCTGTTTTTT; CDR3: CASSLGLAGVGGELFF
J: TRBJ1-5; D: NA; size: few; V: TRBV19; DNA: TGTGCCAGTAGTAGTCTGGGGGCAGGGGAGCAGCCCCAGCATTTT; CDR3: CASSSLGAGEQPQHF
J: TRBJ1-1; D: NA; size: few; V: TRBV29-1; DNA: TGCAGCGTTGAACGAGTGATTGAAGCTTTCTTT; CDR3: CSVERVIEAFF
J: TRBJ2-7; D: NA; size: NA; V: TRBV27; DNA: TGTGCCAGCAGTATCAGGGGTCCGAGCGAGCAGTACTTC; CDR3: CASSIRGPSEQYF
J: TRBJ2-7; D: NA; size: NA; V: TRBV18; DNA: TGTGCCAGCTCACCACCCCAGGAGAGGTCGGGAGAGCAGTACTTC; CDR3: CASSPPQERSGEQYF